The present TCR beta chain was sequenced within a study of cytomegalovirus exposure and HLA in healthy donors. Overall study results and limits: Cytomegalovirus-associated TCR beta chains were listed, numbering around 150. Most TCR sequences were seen very rarely across donors, but some public TCRs occurred in many.

The trim removed 3 bases at V and 3 bases at J, leaving 7 bases unmatched. This CDR3 is 18 amino acids long. Per the germline V gene, CDR1 is SGHTA and CDR2 is FQGNSA. PCR was performed using 60 Vbeta and 13 Jbeta primers. Data came from immunoSEQ multiplex PCR; TCRdb stores just in-frame clones and leaves some out. The table has 40,000 or so clones, 66% seen once. With regard to this clone: The antigen is not known.

The receptor's source is a middle-aged man in good health and CMV-seropositive. Sequenced material: PBMCs. The chain combines TRBV7-2 with TRBJ2-3; 15 bases align to TRBD2. CDR3 in DNA: TGTGCCAGCAGCTTTATATCCGGGACTAGCGGGGGGACAGATACGCAGTATTTT. It translates to CASSFISGTSGGTDTQYF.